The rows below give T cell receptor beta chains drawn from one sample of a study of blood T cell repertoires in COVID-19. Clones were read by immunoSEQ multiplex PCR, and TCRdb kept only the in-frame ones, dropping some. Of approximately 170,000 clones listed, more than 75% are singletons. The sequenced sample consisted of peripheral blood. These receptors all come from a man in his 60s with active or convalescent COVID-19. Both conserved end residues are part of each CDR3. Each record gives: V gene, J gene, clone size, D gene, CDR3 DNA, CDR3 protein. The D gene is left open where the match is weak. Clone size is given for some rows only: seen once, a few or many times, or a class if the clone is expanded.

TRBV5-4,TRBJ2-2,once,NA,TGTGCCAGCAGCCGAACCGGGACTTTTAACACCGGGGAGCTGTTTTTT,CASSRTGTFNTGELFF
TRBV18,TRBJ2-7,NA,NA,TGTGCCAGCTCAAAATCCCAGGACTCCTACGAGCAGTACTTC,CASSKSQDSYEQYF
TRBV2,TRBJ1-6,NA,NA,TGTGCCAGCAGTTCTCGCAGCTCCTATAATTCACCCCTCCACTTT,CASSSRSSYNSPLHF
TRBV11-2,TRBJ1-2,NA,NA,TGTGCCAGCAGCTTAGGAACGTCCCCCCGGGACTATGGCTACACCTTC,CASSLGTSPRDYGYTF
TRBV5-1,TRBJ1-3,NA,NA,TGCGCCAGCAGTCCTCAGGGTAGAGGAAACACCATATATTTT,CASSPQGRGNTIYF
TRBV7-6,TRBJ1-6,NA,NA,TGTGCCAGCAGCCTACGCCCGGGAAGTAATTCACCCCTCCACTTT,CASSLRPGSNSPLHF
TRBV21-1,TRBJ1-2,NA,NA,TGTGCCAGCAGCAAAGAAGCGGGCTTCATCTTTCGACAGGGCGCCTATGGCTACACCTTC,CASSKEAGFIFRQGAYGYTF
TRBV11-2,TRBJ1-2,NA,NA,TGTGCCAGCAGCCTCAGACGGGGAAGAGAGGGCTACACCTTC,CASSLRRGREGYTF
TRBV19,TRBJ1-1,NA,TRBD1,TGTGCCAGTAGTACGCGACAGGGGGCGGTGAACACTGAAGCTTTCTTT,CASSTRQGAVNTEAFF
TRBV15,TRBJ1-5,once,TRBD1,TGTGCCACCAGCAGAGGGGGGACAGGGAGCAATCAGCCCCAGCATTTT,CATSRGGTGSNQPQHF
TRBV2,TRBJ1-2,NA,NA,TGTGCCAGCAGTGAAGACAGAGACTATGGCTACACCTTC,CASSEDRDYGYTF
TRBV19,TRBJ1-2,NA,NA,TGTGCCAGTAGTATATCTGCGTGGAGGCCCGACTATGGCTACACCTTC,CASSISAWRPDYGYTF
TRBV18,TRBJ1-2,once,TRBD1,TGTGCCAGCTCCCTCCGGGACAGGGCTTCTAACTATGGCTACACCTTC,CASSLRDRASNYGYTF
TRBV6-1,TRBJ2-2,NA,NA,TGTGCCAGCAGTGAATTTAGTTCGAACACCGGGGAGCTGTTTTTT,CASSEFSSNTGELFF
TRBV4-1,TRBJ2-7,NA,NA,TGCGCCAGCAGCCCCACAGGGACCGAGCAGTACTTC,CASSPTGTEQYF
TRBV9,TRBJ2-1,once,NA,TGTGCCAGCAGCGTAGCGTCTTTAACCTACAATGAGCAGTTCTTC,CASSVASLTYNEQFF
TRBV5-4,TRBJ1-1,NA,NA,TGTGCCAGCAGCTTGTCTCACTCCACTGAAGCTTTCTTT,CASSLSHSTEAFF
TRBV7-2,TRBJ2-1,NA,TRBD2,TGTGCCAGCAGCTCTAGCGGGGGGTTTAGGAATGAGCAGTTCTTC,CASSSSGGFRNEQFF
TRBV18,TRBJ1-2,NA,TRBD1,TGTGCCAGCTCACCCCGGGACAGGGATGGTGGAGGCTACACCTTC,CASSPRDRDGGGYTF
TRBV5-1,TRBJ1-2,NA,TRBD1,TGCGCCAGCAGCGCACAGGGGGAGGGAGGCTACACCTTC,CASSAQGEGGYTF
TRBV2,TRBJ1-1,NA,TRBD1,TGTGCCAGCAGAAGACAGGGGGTTAACGTCGCCACTGAAGCTTTCTTT,CASRRQGVNVATEAFF
TRBV29-1,TRBJ1-2,NA,NA,TGCAGCGTTGGCCGGGACATCGCCTATGGCTACACCTTC,CSVGRDIAYGYTF
TRBV4-1,TRBJ1-4,NA,NA,TGCGCCAGCAGCCAAGATCTGTTGAGGGTAAGGGAAAAACTGTTTTTT,CASSQDLLRVREKLFF
TRBV23-1,TRBJ2-7,once,TRBD1,TGCGCCAGCAGGCCCCCGGGACAGGGGTCATGGGCCTACGAGCAGTACTTC,CASRPPGQGSWAYEQYF
TRBV5-1,TRBJ2-5,NA,NA,TGCGCCAGCAGCCCGTCCCTAGAGACCCAGTACTTC,CASSPSLETQYF
TRBV9,TRBJ1-5,NA,NA,TGTGCCAGCAGCCCGACAGGTAATCAGCCCCAGCATTTT,CASSPTGNQPQHF
TRBV5-1,TRBJ1-2,NA,NA,TGCGCCAGCAGCTTGTGGGCCCAGGGTACGGGCTACACCTTC,CASSLWAQGTGYTF
TRBV4-1,TRBJ2-3,few,NA,TGCGCCAGCAGCCAAACCACTAGACAGGGAGGTAGCACAGATACGCAGTATTTT,CASSQTTRQGGSTDTQYF
TRBV29-1,TRBJ2-7,NA,TRBD1,TGCAGCGTAAACGCCTTACGACAGGGGGGAAGAGGCGAGCAGTACTTC,CSVNALRQGGRGEQYF
TRBV6-5,TRBJ1-4,NA,NA,TGTGCCAGCAGGCTAAATGAAAAACTGTTTTTT,CASRLNEKLFF
TRBV3-1/TRBV3-2,TRBJ2-3,NA,TRBD2,TGTGCCAGCAGCCATAGGACTAGCGGGGGGTCAGATACGCAGTATTTT,CASSHRTSGGSDTQYF
TRBV27,TRBJ1-1,few,NA,TGTGCCAGCAGACTAATCCAGGGTTCAGGGAACACTGAAGCTTTCTTT,CASRLIQGSGNTEAFF
TRBV10-3,TRBJ1-4,NA,NA,TGTGCCAACTCTGCGGGGGGTGATGAAAAACTGTTTTTT,CANSAGGDEKLFF
TRBV2,TRBJ1-5,NA,NA,TGTGCCAGCAGTGAAGAAAGCGGGGTTGGTCAGCCCCAGCATTTT,CASSEESGVGQPQHF
TRBV25-1,TRBJ2-7,once,NA,TGTGCCAGCAGTGGGGACAGCAGAAGGGGGGTCTACGAGCAGTACTTC,CASSGDSRRGVYEQYF
TRBV7-9,TRBJ2-7,once,NA,TGTGCCAGCCCTCTTCCTTACGAGCAGTACTTC,CASPLPYEQYF
TRBV5-1,TRBJ2-7,NA,NA,TGCGCCAGCAGCCCGGGTTACGAGCAGTACTTC,CASSPGYEQYF
TRBV18,TRBJ1-1,NA,TRBD1,TGTGCCAGCTGCCCGGGACAGAAGGTCACTGAAGCTTTCTTT,CASCPGQKVTEAFF
TRBV9,TRBJ1-5,NA,TRBD1,TGTGCCAGCAGCGGGGGGACAGGGGGTATGCAGCCCCAGCATTTT,CASSGGTGGMQPQHF
TRBV9,TRBJ2-1,NA,TRBD2,TGTGCCAGCAGCGTAGCGTTTGTACTAGCGGGGCCTCTGTCCTACAATGAGCAGTTCTTC,CASSVAFVLAGPLSYNEQFF
TRBV9,TRBJ1-1,once,NA,TGTGCCAGCAGCGTGACGACGGGGGTAATGGGAACTGAAGCTTTCTTT,CASSVTTGVMGTEAFF
TRBV11-2,TRBJ2-7,NA,TRBD2,TGTGCCAGCAGCTTAGGCGGGGGTAATTACGAGCAGTACTTC,CASSLGGGNYEQYF
TRBV6-1,TRBJ2-3,NA,TRBD1,TGTGCCAGCAGTGAAGGGAGAAGACAGGGGGCTTTCACAGATACGCAGTATTTT,CASSEGRRQGAFTDTQYF
TRBV20-1,TRBJ1-5,NA,NA,TGCAGTGCTAGTTTAGGTCTAGGGGGTGATCAGCCCCAGCATTTT,CSASLGLGGDQPQHF
TRBV5-1,TRBJ2-7,few,TRBD2,TGCGCCAGCAGCTTGATCAGAGGGACTAGCGGGAGGGAGCAGTACTTC,CASSLIRGTSGREQYF
TRBV29-1,TRBJ1-1,NA,TRBD1,TGCAGCGTTGAAGGTCGGACAGGGGAGGCTTTCTTT,CSVEGRTGEAFF
TRBV19,TRBJ2-4,NA,NA,TGTGCCAGTAGTAAACAGCAGTCCTTAAACATTCAGTACTTC,CASSKQQSLNIQYF